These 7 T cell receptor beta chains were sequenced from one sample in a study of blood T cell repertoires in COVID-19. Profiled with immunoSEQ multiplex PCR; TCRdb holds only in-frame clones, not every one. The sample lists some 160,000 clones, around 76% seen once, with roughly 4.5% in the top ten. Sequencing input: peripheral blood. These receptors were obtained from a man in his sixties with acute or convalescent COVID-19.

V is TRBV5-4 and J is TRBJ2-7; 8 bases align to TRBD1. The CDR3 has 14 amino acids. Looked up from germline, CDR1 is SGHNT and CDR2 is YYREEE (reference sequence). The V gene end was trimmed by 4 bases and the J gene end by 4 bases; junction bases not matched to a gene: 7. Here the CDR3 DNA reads TGTGCCAGCAGCCTCGGACAGGGCGGGTACGAGCAGTACTTC. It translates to CASSLGQGGYEQYF.

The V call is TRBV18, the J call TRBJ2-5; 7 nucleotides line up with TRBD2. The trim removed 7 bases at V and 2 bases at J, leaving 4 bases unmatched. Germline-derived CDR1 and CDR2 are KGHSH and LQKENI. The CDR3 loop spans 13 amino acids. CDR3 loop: CASYREDQETQYF. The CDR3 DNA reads TGTGCCAGCTACCGGGAGGATCAAGAGACCCAGTACTTC. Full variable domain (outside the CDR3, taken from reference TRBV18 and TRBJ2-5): NAGVMQNPRHLVRRRGQEARLRCSPMKGHSHVYWYRQLPEEGLKFMVYLQKENIIDESGMPKERFSAEFPKEGPSILRIQQVVRGDSAAYFCASYREDQETQYFGPGTRLLVL.

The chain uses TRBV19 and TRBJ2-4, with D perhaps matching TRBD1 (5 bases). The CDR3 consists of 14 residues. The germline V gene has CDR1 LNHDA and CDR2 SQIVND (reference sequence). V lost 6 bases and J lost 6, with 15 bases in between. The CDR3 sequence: CASRVSGQGNIQYF. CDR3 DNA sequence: TGTGCCAGTAGGGTCTCCGGGCAGGGAAACATTCAGTACTTC.

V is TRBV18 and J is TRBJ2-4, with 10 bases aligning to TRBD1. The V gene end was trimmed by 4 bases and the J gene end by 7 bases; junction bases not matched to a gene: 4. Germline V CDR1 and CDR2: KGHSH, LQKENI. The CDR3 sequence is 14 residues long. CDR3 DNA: TGTGCCAGCTCACAGGACAGGGGGAGCAACATTCAGTACTTC. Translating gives CASSQDRGSNIQYF.

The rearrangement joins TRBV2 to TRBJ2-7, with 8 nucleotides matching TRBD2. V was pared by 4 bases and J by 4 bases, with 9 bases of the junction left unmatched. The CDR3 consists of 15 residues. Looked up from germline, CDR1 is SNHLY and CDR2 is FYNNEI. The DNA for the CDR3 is TGTGCCAGCAGTGTAGGGAGCGGGAGATCGTACGAGCAGTACTTC. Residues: CASSVGSGRSYEQYF.

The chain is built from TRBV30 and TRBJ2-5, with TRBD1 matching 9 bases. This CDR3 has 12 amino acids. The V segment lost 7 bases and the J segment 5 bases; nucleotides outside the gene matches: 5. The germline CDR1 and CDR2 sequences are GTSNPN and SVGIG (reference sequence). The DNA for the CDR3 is TGTGCCTTGGACAGGGGCTGGGAGACCCAGTACTTC. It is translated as CALDRGWETQYF. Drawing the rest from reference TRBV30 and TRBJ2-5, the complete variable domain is SQTIHQWPATLVQPVGSPLSLECTVEGTSNPNLYWYRQAAGRGLQLLFYSVGIGQISSEVPQNLSASRPQDRQFILSSKKLLLSDSGFYLCALDRGWETQYFGPGTRLLVL.

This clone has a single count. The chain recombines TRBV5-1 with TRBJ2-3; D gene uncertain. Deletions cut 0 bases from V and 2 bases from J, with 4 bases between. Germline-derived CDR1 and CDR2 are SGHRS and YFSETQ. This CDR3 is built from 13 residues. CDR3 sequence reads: CASSLAVTDTQYF. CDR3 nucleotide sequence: TGCGCCAGCAGCTTGGCAGTCACAGATACGCAGTATTTT.